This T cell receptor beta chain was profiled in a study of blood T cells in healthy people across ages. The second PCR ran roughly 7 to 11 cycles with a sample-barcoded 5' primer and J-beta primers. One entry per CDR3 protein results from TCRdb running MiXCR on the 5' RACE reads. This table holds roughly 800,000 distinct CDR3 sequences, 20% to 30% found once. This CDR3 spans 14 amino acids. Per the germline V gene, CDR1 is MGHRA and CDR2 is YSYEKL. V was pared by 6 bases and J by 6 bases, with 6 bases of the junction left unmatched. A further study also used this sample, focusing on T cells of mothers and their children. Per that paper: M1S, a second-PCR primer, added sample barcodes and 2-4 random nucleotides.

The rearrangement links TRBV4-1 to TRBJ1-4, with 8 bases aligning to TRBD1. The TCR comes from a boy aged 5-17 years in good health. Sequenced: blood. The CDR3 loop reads CASSLRQGHEKLFF. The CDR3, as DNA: TGCGCCAGCAGTCTCAGACAGGGGCATGAAAAACTGTTTTTT.